These T cell receptor beta chains were read from a single sample in a study of blood T cell repertoires in COVID-19. Clones were sequenced by immunoSEQ multiplex PCR, and TCRdb holds only the in-frame ones, with some missing. The sample yields approximately 200,000 clones, more than 65% seen once. Sequenced sample: PBMCs or T cells enriched from blood (not recorded which). Every receptor here comes from a middle-aged man who had recovered from COVID-19. Each CDR3 is given without its conserved first and last residue. The D gene is left open where the match is weak. Clone size, where shown, is once, few, many, or a class for clones that have expanded.

TRBD1	-	TRBV24-1	TRBJ1-1	ATRDRANTEAF
TRBD1	-	TRBV11-2	TRBJ2-2	ATRPLDRLTGELF
-	once	TRBV18	TRBJ2-1	ASSPPGEDEQF
-	-	TRBV5-5	TRBJ2-2	ASSWGGGPGELF
-	-	TRBV12-2	TRBJ1-3	ASRLAPGQGGNTIY
TRBD1	-	TRBV25-1	TRBJ1-5	ASSGGQAQH
-	-	TRBV7-9	TRBJ1-3	ASSLDGFAGNTIY
TRBD2	-	TRBV6-2/TRBV6-3	TRBJ2-2	ASSYRGRIGELF
-	-	TRBV7-2	TRBJ2-3	ASSLANQRGQQY
-	-	TRBV2	TRBJ1-2	ASSVEFDSSGYGYT
TRBD2	-	TRBV5-4	TRBJ2-2	ASSLDASGNTGELF
TRBD1	once	TRBV5-4	TRBJ2-7	ASSLGGTDFNEQY
-	-	TRBV11-2	TRBJ1-6	ASSLRHPKNSPLH
TRBD1	-	TRBV2	TRBJ2-3	ASRYGTGVTDTQY
TRBD1	-	TRBV5-1	TRBJ2-7	ASSLEGLPGQSRYEQY
-	-	TRBV28	TRBJ1-1	ASSLNFMNTEAF
-	-	TRBV5-5	TRBJ1-3	ASSFGTPGRGNTIY
TRBD2	-	TRBV4-2	TRBJ2-7	ASSQDRGGPAYEQY
TRBD1	-	TRBV4-1	TRBJ1-2	ASSQEGTGSNYGYT
-	-	TRBV2	TRBJ1-1	ASRFRVDTEAF
-	once	TRBV29-1	TRBJ1-1	SVERGGTEAF
-	-	TRBV4-1	TRBJ1-2	ASSYRIQGEDYGYT
-	-	TRBV27	TRBJ1-1	ASSLGRLNTEAF
TRBD2	-	TRBV3-1/TRBV3-2	TRBJ2-7	ASSLYSGAGYEQY
TRBD1	few	TRBV5-8	TRBJ1-5	ASRQYLDRGQPQH
-	-	TRBV28	TRBJ1-6	ASSSTGARNSPLH
-	few	TRBV6-4	TRBJ1-6	ASSDGQTGSPLH
TRBD2	-	TRBV9	TRBJ2-7	ASSASGGSTYEQY
-	-	TRBV5-6	TRBJ1-1	ASSSTGSDTEAF
-	-	TRBV11-2	TRBJ1-1	ASRRLTGLNTEAF
TRBD1	-	TRBV6-7	TRBJ1-2	ASISGRGERQGRVDGYT
-	-	TRBV2	TRBJ1-5	ASSELRGSSNQPQH
TRBD1	-	TRBV14	TRBJ1-2	ASSQALFDTGARYGYT
-	few	TRBV5-1	TRBJ1-3	ASSFGEAGNTIY
-	-	TRBV2	TRBJ1-2	ASRPTSFYGYT